This entry describes one TCR beta chain. Antigen unknown. V was shortened by 10 bases and J by 2 bases, with 17 bases between the two germline ends. CDR3 size: 14 residues. The germline V gene has CDR1 MNHEY and CDR2 SVGAGI. This sample stems from a study of Ad26.COV2.S vaccination and SARS-CoV-2 variants. In the study overall: Each vaccinee took Ad26.COV2.S intramuscularly, once or twice 56 days apart.

Whole-study findings and limits: Estimates derived from TCR breadth and depth analyses may have underestimated total T cell responses.

Clones were sequenced by immunoSEQ multiplex PCR, and TCRdb holds only the in-frame ones, with some missing. The sample holds about 250,000 clones, around 87% seen once. Treatment specified: some 19 received Ad26.COV2.S at low or high dose, single or two shots; about 5 received placebo; per-sample allocation not given. Collection of the samples took place on day 63 after the first injection of vaccine or placebo. The material was peripheral blood, obtained in a trial of Ad26.COV2.S vaccine versus placebo. The origin of this receptor is a person aged 18-60 years who received the Ad26.COV2.S COVID-19 vaccine or a placebo. The chain is built from TRBV6-5 and TRBJ1-2; D is uncertain. CDR3 region: CATLPPGGNYGYTF. CDR3 nucleotides: TGTGCCACCTTACCCCCCGGAGGGAACTATGGCTACACCTTC.